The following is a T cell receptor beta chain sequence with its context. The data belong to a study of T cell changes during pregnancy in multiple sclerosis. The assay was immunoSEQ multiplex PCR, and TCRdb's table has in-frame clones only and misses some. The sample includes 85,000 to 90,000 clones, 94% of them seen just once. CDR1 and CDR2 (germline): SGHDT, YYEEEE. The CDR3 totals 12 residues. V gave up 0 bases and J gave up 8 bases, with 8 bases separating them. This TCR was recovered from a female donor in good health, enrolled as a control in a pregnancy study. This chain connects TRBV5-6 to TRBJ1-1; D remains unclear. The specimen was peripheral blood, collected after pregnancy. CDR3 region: CASSLGPSEAFF. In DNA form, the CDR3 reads TGTGCCAGCAGCTTGGGGCCCTCCGAAGCTTTCTTT.